This TCR beta chain was identified during a study of chronic HIV infection and antiretroviral therapy. Germline lookup yields CDR1 SNHLY and CDR2 FYNNEI. The CDR3 has 14 residues. TCRdb used MiXCR to reprocess the 5' RACE reads, holding one entry per CDR3 protein. The table lists roughly 39,000 distinct CDR3 sequences, about 8.1% of them singletons. Of note for this clonotype: One junction end does not reproduce the germline sequence, and a read error may be involved.

The sample consisted of peripheral blood. The sequence derives from an adult who had HIV and had not received antiretroviral therapy, or was an uninfected healthy control (not recorded which). The chain is built from TRBV2 and TRBJ1-1; 9 bases are a match to TRBD1. CDR3 nucleotides: TGTGCCAGCAGTGAAGAAGGACAGGGGACTGAAACTTTCTTT. This translates into CASSEEGQGTETFF.